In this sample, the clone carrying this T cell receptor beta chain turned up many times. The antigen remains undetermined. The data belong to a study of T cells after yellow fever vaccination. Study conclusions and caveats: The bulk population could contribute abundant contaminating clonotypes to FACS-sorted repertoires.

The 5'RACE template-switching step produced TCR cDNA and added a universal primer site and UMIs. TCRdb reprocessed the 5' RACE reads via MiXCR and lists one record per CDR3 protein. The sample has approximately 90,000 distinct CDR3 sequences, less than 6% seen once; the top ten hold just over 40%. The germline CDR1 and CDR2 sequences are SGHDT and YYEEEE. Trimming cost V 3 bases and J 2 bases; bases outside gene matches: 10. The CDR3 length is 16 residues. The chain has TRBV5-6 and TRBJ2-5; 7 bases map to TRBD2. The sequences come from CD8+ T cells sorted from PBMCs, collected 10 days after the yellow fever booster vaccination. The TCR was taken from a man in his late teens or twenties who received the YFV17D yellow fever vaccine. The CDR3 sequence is CASSYDAGVSQETQYF. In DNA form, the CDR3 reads TGTGCCAGCAGCTACGATGCGGGGGTATCTCAAGAGACCCAGTACTTC.